One and the same sample provided the 14 T cell receptor beta chains below, sequenced in a study of CD8+CD57+ T cells in acquired aplastic anemia. It was patients with CD8+CD57+ cell expansion by flow cytometry who were chosen for sequencing. Genomic DNA, serving as template, underwent TCR beta VDJ and CDR3 profiling. TCRdb called the reads again in MiXCR, with one record for every CDR3 protein. This table has 250,000 or so distinct CDR3 sequences, around 46% appearing once. The source material was sorted CD4+, CD8+, or CD8+CD57+ T cells (not recorded which) from PBMCs. All receptors derive from a human donor with aplastic anemia.

This clonotype has just a few counts. The chain employs TRBV7-9 and TRBJ1-1; no reliable D call. The germline V and J ends were trimmed by 6 bases and 6 bases, with 20 bases remaining between them. The CDR3 length is 15 residues. CDR1 SEHNR and CDR2 FQNEAQ come from the germline V gene (reference sequence). CDR3 coding DNA: TGTGCCAGCAGGGATACCGGGCAGGTCGCTCCTGAAGCTTTCTTT. This codes for CASRDTGQVAPEAFF.

The chain is built from TRBV12-5 and TRBJ1-2; 8 bases fit TRBD1. This CDR3 is 12 amino acids long. V gave up 5 bases and J gave up 7 bases; unmatched junction bases: 3. Germline lookup yields CDR1 LGHNT and CDR2 FRNRAP. The CDR3 DNA reads TGTGCTAGTGGTCCGACAGGGGTTGGCTACACCTTC. It encodes CASGPTGVGYTF. The whole variable domain, remainder taken from reference TRBV12-5 and TRBJ1-2, is DARVTQTPRHKVTEMGQEVTMRCQPILGHNTVFWYRQTMMQGLELLAYFRNRAPLDDSGMPKDRFSAEMPDATLATLKIQPSEPRDSAVYFCASGPTGVGYTFGSGTRLTVV.

The chain recombines TRBV19 with TRBJ1-2; weak D call: TRBD1 (5 bases). Trimming removed 5 bases at V and 5 bases at J, with 9 bases between. The CDR3 is made up of 12 amino acids. Germline V gene lookup returns CDR1 LNHDA and CDR2 SQIVND (reference sequence). The CDR3 protein is CASSPGTYGYTF. The CDR3 DNA follows: TGTGCCAGTAGTCCAGGGACGTATGGCTACACCTTC. The complete variable domain, with remaining parts taken from reference TRBV19 and TRBJ1-2, reads DGGITQSPKYLFRKEGQNVTLSCEQNLNHDAMYWYRQDPGQGLRLIYYSQIVNDFQKGDIAEGYSVSREKKESFPLTVTSAQKNPTAFYLCASSPGTYGYTFGSGTRLTVV.

This chain uses TRBV6-1 with TRBJ2-1, with no clear D. With 4 bases removed from V and 4 bases from J, the gap between germline ends came to 8 bases. Germline assignment: CDR1 MNHNS and CDR2 SASEGT. The CDR3 contains 13 residues. The DNA for the CDR3 is TGTGCCAGCAGTGCCGAGATATACAATGAGCAGTTCTTC. It specifies CASSAEIYNEQFF.

This clonotype was detected many times. The chain has TRBV7-8 and TRBJ1-1, with a weak D call TRBD1 (5 bases). This CDR3 spans 19 amino acids. CDR1 and CDR2 from the germline V gene are SGHVS and FQNEAQ. The germline V and J ends were trimmed by 0 bases and 0 bases, with 20 bases remaining between them. The CDR3 region has the DNA TGTGCCAGCAGCTTAGCTGTAGGGGACGACCGTACTCTGAACACTGAAGCTTTCTTT. Encoded protein: CASSLAVGDDRTLNTEAFF. The full variable domain, rest sourced from reference TRBV7-8 and TRBJ1-1, is GAGVSQSPRYKVAKRGQDVALRCDPISGHVSLFWYQQALGQGPEFLTYFQNEAQLDKSGLPSDRFFAERPEGSVSTLKIQRTQQEDSAVYLCASSLAVGDDRTLNTEAFFGQGTRLTVV.

The CDR3 DNA sequence: TGTGCCAGCAGTGAACAGGGAACGGGTCGCGAGCAGTACTTC. Amino acids: CASSEQGTGREQYF. The V gene is TRBV2, the J gene TRBJ2-7; weak D call: TRBD1 (5 bases). This CDR3 has 14 amino acids. Trimming took 2 bases from V and 6 from J, leaving 14 bases between them. Germline V lookup: CDR1 SNHLY, CDR2 FYNNEI.

This clonotype was counted ten times or more. The CDR3 sequence is CASSSPTGSYEQYF. For the CDR3, the DNA is TGTGCCAGCAGTTCCCCGACGGGCTCCTACGAGCAGTACTTC. The chain recombines TRBV6-5 with TRBJ2-7; no reliable D call. The germline gives CDR1 MNHEY, CDR2 SVGAGI. Trimming took 4 bases from V and 0 from J, leaving 10 bases between them. The CDR3 totals 14 residues.

This clonotype was counted ten times or more. The chain employs TRBV9 and TRBJ2-3, with 9 bases aligning to TRBD1. CDR3 size: 14 residues. Germline assignment: CDR1 SGDLS and CDR2 YYNGEE. V was clipped by 2 bases and J by 3 bases; unmatched bases: 1. Written as DNA, the CDR3 is TGTGCCAGCAGCGTGGACAGGGGTACAGATACGCAGTATTTT. It is translated as CASSVDRGTDTQYF.

Details on this clonotype: A single base separates this from a much larger clone, so it may be a read error. The chain joins TRBV10-1 to TRBJ2-7; 7 positions agree with TRBD2. The CDR3 length is 16 residues. CDR1 and CDR2 from the germline V gene are WNHNN and SYGVQD (reference sequence). CDR3 loop: CASGEAPGLGMREQYF. CDR3 nucleotides: TGTGCCAGCGGTGAAGCCCCTGGACTAGGAATGCGCGAGCAGTACTTC.

This clonotype was recorded at least ten times. The rearrangement links TRBV7-9 to TRBJ2-1; possible D gene TRBD1, 6 bases. The ends were cut back, 4 bases at V and 2 bases at J, with 12 bases in the middle. The CDR3 runs 15 residues. Germline-derived CDR1 and CDR2 are SEHNR and FQNEAQ (reference sequence). The CDR3 bases are TGTGCCAGCAGCTCCCACCGGGACACCTACAATGAGCAGTTCTTC. It codes for CASSSHRDTYNEQFF.

This clonotype was counted many times. The chain has TRBV7-9 and TRBJ2-7, with 10 positions matching TRBD1. Germline CDR1 reads SEHNR; CDR2 reads FQNEAQ (reference sequence). V shed 5 bases and J 5 bases; nucleotides not matched to a gene: 6. The CDR3 has 14 residues. CDR3 amino acids: CASSNWTGGHEQYF. CDR3 DNA sequence: TGTGCCAGCAGCAACTGGACAGGGGGTCACGAGCAGTACTTC.

This clonotype has at least ten counts. The chain carries TRBV13 and TRBJ2-7, with 10 bases identical to TRBD1. Germline V gene lookup returns CDR1 PRHDT and CDR2 FYEKMQ (reference sequence). The CDR3 consists of 15 residues. Germline trimming cut 5 bases from V and 4 bases from J; bases unmatched to any gene: 8. Here the CDR3 reads CASSLRDRGCYEQYF. The CDR3 DNA reads TGTGCCAGCAGCCTCCGGGACAGGGGCTGTTACGAGCAGTACTTC.

The V and J genes are TRBV11-2 and TRBJ2-3; 10 bases fit TRBD2. Per the germline V gene, CDR1 is SGHAT and CDR2 is FQNNGV. The V and J ends lost 3 bases and 2 bases, in that order; junction bases with no gene match: 5. The CDR3 has 16 residues. The CDR3 sequence is CASSFTAGGSTDTQYF. CDR3 DNA sequence: TGTGCCAGCAGCTTTACAGCGGGAGGGTCCACAGATACGCAGTATTTT.

V is TRBV27 and J is TRBJ2-7, with D possibly being TRBD1 or TRBD2 (5 bases each). Trimming left V 3 bases short and J 3 bases short, with 15 bases between. The germline CDR1 and CDR2 sequences are MNHEY and SMNVEV (reference sequence). This CDR3 region has 15 residues. The chain's CDR3 is CASSFKGRLIYEQYF. The CDR3 DNA reads TGTGCCAGCAGTTTTAAGGGGAGATTGATCTACGAGCAGTACTTC.